This entry concerns a single TCR beta chain. The data stem from a study of ipilimumab plus nivolumab after autologous stem cell transplantation. Across the study: Patients received a median of roughly five ipilimumab and roughly 8 nivolumab doses.

The germline V gene has CDR1 SGHKS and CDR2 YYEKEE (reference sequence). The CDR3 covers 15 residues. Losses at the gene ends were 4 bases for V and 1 base for J; bases not matched to a gene: 7. Checkpoint therapy with ipilimumab 1 mg/kg began 14 to 28 days after transplant. The protocol was immunoSEQ multiplex PCR, while the TCRdb copy is restricted to in-frame clones and leaves out a portion. The top ten clones hold approximately 0.92% of a sample with over 35,000 clones, about 91% of them seen once. The V gene is TRBV5-5, the J gene TRBJ2-5; 7 bases are a match to TRBD2. Sequences were derived from PBMCs, sampled in a trial of ipilimumab plus nivolumab as post-transplant consolidation. This receptor was obtained from a male donor with multiple myeloma. The CDR3 bases are TGTGCCAGCAGCCCTGGGGGGGAATCCCAAGAGACCCAGTACTTC. This translates into CASSPGGESQETQYF.